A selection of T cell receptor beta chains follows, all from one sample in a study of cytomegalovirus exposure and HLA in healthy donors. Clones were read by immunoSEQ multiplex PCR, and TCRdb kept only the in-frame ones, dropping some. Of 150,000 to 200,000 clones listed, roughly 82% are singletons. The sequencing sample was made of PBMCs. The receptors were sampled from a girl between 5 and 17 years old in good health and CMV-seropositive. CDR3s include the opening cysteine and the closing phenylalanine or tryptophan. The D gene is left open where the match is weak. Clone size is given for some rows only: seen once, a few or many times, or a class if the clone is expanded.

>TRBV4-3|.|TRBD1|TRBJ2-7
CASSQDYRGTYEQYF
TGCGCCAGCAGCCAAGATTACAGGGGCACCTACGAGCAGTACTTC
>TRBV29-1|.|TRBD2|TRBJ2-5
CSVVRAGGETQYF
TGCAGCGTTGTGCGAGCGGGAGGAGAGACCCAGTACTTC
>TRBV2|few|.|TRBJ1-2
CASREDSYYGYTF
TGTGCCAGCAGGGAGGACAGTTACTATGGCTACACCTTC
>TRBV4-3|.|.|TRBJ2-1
CASSQDWDSTTPQFF
TGCGCCAGCAGCCAAGACTGGGACTCTACTACCCCGCAGTTCTTC
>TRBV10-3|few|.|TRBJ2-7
CAISESGNGNPDEQYF
TGTGCCATCAGTGAGTCGGGTAACGGGAACCCTGACGAGCAGTACTTC
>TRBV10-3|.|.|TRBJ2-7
CAISESWGAYEQYF
TGTGCCATCAGTGAGTCGTGGGGGGCCTACGAGCAGTACTTC
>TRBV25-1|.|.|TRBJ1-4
CASSNFGTNEKLFF
TGTGCCAGCAGTAATTTCGGGACTAATGAAAAACTGTTTTTT
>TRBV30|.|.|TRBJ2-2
CAWSVVRRELFF
TGTGCCTGGAGTGTGGTCAGAAGGGAGCTGTTTTTT
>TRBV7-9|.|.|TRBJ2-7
CASSTGVVYEQYF
TGTGCCAGCAGTACCGGGGTAGTCTACGAGCAGTACTTC
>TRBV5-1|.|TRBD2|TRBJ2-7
CASSLLAGGNYEQYF
TGCGCCAGCAGCTTACTAGCGGGAGGTAACTACGAGCAGTACTTC
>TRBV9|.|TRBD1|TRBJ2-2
CASSPRGGTGDTGELFF
TGTGCCAGCAGCCCCCGCGGCGGGACAGGTGACACCGGGGAGCTGTTTTTT
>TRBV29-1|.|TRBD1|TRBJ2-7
CSVRTGGEQYF
TGCAGCGTCAGGACAGGGGGCGAGCAGTACTTC
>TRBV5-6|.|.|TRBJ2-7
CASSFWGPREQYF
TGTGCCAGCAGCTTCTGGGGCCCTCGGGAGCAGTACTTC
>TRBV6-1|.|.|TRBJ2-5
CASSEERKETQYF
TGTGCCAGCAGTGAAGAGCGGAAGGAGACCCAGTACTTC
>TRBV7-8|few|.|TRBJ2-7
CASSLPVVAHEQYF
TGTGCCAGCAGCTTACCAGTTGTTGCCCACGAGCAGTACTTC
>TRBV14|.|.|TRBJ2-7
CASSQDPYEQYF
TGTGCCAGCAGCCAAGATCCGTACGAGCAGTACTTC
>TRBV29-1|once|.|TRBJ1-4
CSARASNEKLFF
TGCAGCGCCCGAGCGAGTAATGAAAAACTGTTTTTT
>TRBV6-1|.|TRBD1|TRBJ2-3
CASSTDRDTDTQYF
TGTGCCAGCAGCACTGACAGGGACACAGATACGCAGTATTTT
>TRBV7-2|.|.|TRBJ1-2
CASSPRTGRGYGYTF
TGTGCCAGCAGCCCCCGGACTGGACGCGGCTATGGCTACACCTTC
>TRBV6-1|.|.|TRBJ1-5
CASSLQHNQPQHF
TGTGCCAGCAGTCTTCAACACAATCAGCCCCAGCATTTT
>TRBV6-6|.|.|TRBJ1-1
CASSYSRAMNTEAFF
TGTGCCAGCAGTTACTCGAGGGCGATGAACACTGAAGCTTTCTTT
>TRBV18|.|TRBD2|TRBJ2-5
CASSPPGGGETQYF
TGTGCCAGCTCACCACCAGGCGGGGGAGAGACCCAGTACTTC
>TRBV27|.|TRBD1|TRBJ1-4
CASSFTGGREKLFF
TGTGCCAGCAGTTTCACAGGGGGCCGTGAAAAACTGTTTTTT
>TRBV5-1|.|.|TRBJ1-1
CASSLQGSGTEAFF
TGCGCCAGCAGCTTGCAGGGGTCGGGCACTGAAGCTTTCTTT
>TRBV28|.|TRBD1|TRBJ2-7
CASSAPGTAAYEQYF
TGTGCCAGCAGTGCCCCCGGGACAGCCGCCTACGAGCAGTACTTC
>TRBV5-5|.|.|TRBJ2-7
CASSPEGDEQYF
TGTGCCAGCAGCCCGGAGGGTGACGAGCAGTACTTC
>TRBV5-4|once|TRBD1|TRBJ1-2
CASSPGQGEGYTF
TGTGCCAGCAGCCCCGGACAGGGGGAAGGCTACACCTTC
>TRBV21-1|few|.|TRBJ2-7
CARADQDRGPYEQYF
TGTGCCAGGGCGGATCAGGACAGGGGGCCCTACGAGCAGTACTTC
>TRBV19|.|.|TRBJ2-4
CASSIDPRDPRSGEKNIQYF
TGTGCCAGTAGTATAGATCCCCGGGACCCCCGGTCGGGGGAAAAAAACATTCAGTACTTC
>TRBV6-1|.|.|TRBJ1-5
CASLRGEGQPQHF
TGTGCCAGCTTGCGAGGAGAGGGTCAGCCCCAGCATTTT
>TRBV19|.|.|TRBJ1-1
CASRDYVGGHTEAFF
TGTGCCAGTAGAGATTACGTGGGCGGGCACACTGAAGCTTTCTTT
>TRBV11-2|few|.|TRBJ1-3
CASSFPGSGNTIYF
TGTGCCAGCAGCTTTCCGGGCTCTGGAAACACCATATATTTT
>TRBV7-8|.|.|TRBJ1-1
CASSLVHMNTEAFF
TGTGCCAGCAGCTTAGTCCACATGAACACTGAAGCTTTCTTT
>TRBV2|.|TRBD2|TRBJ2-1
CASSSGTSLVEQFF
TGTGCCAGCAGTTCCGGGACTAGCCTTGTTGAGCAGTTCTTC
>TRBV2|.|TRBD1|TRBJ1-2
CASSGGTGGRGYTF
TGTGCCAGCAGTGGTGGAACAGGGGGCCGAGGCTACACCTTC
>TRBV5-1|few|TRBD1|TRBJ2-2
CASSRDSNTGELFF
TGCGCCAGCAGCAGGGACAGTAACACCGGGGAGCTGTTTTTT
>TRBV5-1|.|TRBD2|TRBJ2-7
CASSFSSGTYEQYF
TGCGCCAGCAGCTTTTCTAGCGGAACCTACGAGCAGTACTTC
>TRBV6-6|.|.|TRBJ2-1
CASSLILEQFF
TGTGCCAGCAGTTTAATACTAGAGCAGTTCTTC
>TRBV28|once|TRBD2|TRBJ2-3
CASRGTSGREDTQYF
TGTGCCAGCAGAGGGACTAGCGGGAGGGAAGATACGCAGTATTTT
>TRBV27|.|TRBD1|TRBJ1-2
CASSSGTGDGYTF
TGTGCCAGCAGCTCCGGGACAGGGGATGGCTACACCTTC
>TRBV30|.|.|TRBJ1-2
CAFIHGLYGYTF
TGTGCCTTTATACATGGGCTCTATGGCTACACCTTC
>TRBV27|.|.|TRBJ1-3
CASRQTGYGNTIYF
TGTGCCAGCAGGCAAACAGGGTATGGAAACACCATATATTTT
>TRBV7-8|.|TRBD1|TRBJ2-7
CASSQTGGASYEQYF
TGTGCCAGCAGCCAGACAGGGGGCGCGTCCTACGAGCAGTACTTC
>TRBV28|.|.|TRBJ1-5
CASSSPGRDVDQPQHF
TGTGCCAGCAGTTCCCCCGGCAGGGATGTCGATCAGCCCCAGCATTTT
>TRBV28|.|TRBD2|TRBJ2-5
CASSRGLAGAPRDHETQYF
TGTGCCAGCAGCCGAGGACTAGCGGGGGCCCCGCGAGATCATGAGACCCAGTACTTC
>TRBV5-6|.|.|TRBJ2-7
CASSYAGRFDEQYF
TGTGCCAGCAGCTATGCTGGTAGATTCGACGAGCAGTACTTC
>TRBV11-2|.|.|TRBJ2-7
CASWDFGYEQYF
TGTGCCAGTTGGGACTTCGGGTACGAGCAGTACTTC
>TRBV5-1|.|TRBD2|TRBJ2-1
CASSRVAGVYNEQFF
TGCGCCAGCAGCCGTGTGGCGGGAGTCTACAATGAGCAGTTCTTC
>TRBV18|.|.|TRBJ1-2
CASSPPSTGYGYTF
TGTGCCAGCTCACCACCGTCAACGGGCTATGGCTACACCTTC